This T cell receptor beta chain was recorded in a study of blood T cell repertoires in COVID-19. Germline lookup yields CDR1 SGHVS and CDR2 FQNEAQ. With V trimmed by 5 bases and J by 5 bases, 6 bases remained unmatched. The CDR3 runs to 15 residues. The protocol was immunoSEQ multiplex PCR, while the TCRdb copy is restricted to in-frame clones and leaves out a portion. The table shows about 190,000 clones, with more than 75% occurring only once. During active infection, Seattle patients enrolled and were then monitored through disease. The source is a woman between 70 and 85 years old with COVID-19, enrolled during active disease. This chain uses TRBV7-8 with TRBJ2-5; 12 bases map to TRBD1. The sample taken for sequencing was peripheral blood. The CDR3 bases are TGTGCCAGCAGCCTCCGGGACAGGGGGCAGGAGACCCAGTACTTC. Its translation: CASSLRDRGQETQYF. The entire variable domain, with the rest obtained from reference TRBV7-8 and TRBJ2-5, is as follows: GAGVSQSPRYKVAKRGQDVALRCDPISGHVSLFWYQQALGQGPEFLTYFQNEAQLDKSGLPSDRFFAERPEGSVSTLKIQRTQQEDSAVYLCASSLRDRGQETQYFGPGTRLLVL.